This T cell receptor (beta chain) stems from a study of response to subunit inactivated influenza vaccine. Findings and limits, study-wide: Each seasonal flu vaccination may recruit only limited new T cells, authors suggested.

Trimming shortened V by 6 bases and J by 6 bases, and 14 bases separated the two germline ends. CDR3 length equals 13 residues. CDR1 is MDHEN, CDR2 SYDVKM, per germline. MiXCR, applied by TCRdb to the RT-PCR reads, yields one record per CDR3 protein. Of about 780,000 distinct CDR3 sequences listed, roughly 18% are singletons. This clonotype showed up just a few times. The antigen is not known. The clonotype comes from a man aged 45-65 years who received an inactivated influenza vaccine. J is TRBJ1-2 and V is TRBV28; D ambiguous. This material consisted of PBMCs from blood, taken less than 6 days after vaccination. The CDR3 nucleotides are TGTGCCAGCAGGGGAGACGTTACCCATGGCTACACCTTC. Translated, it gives CASRGDVTHGYTF.